Each of the 32 T cell receptor beta chains below was sequenced from the same sample in a study of T cells after yellow fever vaccination. TCRdb passed the 5' RACE reads through MiXCR, listing each CDR3 protein once. The sample yields about 160,000 distinct CDR3 sequences, about 7% seen once. This specimen was CD4+ T cells sorted from PBMCs, taken more than 4 days after the first yellow fever vaccination. Source of these receptors: a man aged 18 to 29 who received the YFV17D yellow fever vaccine.

The chain employs TRBV6-5 and TRBJ2-7; D remains unclear. The CDR3 runs to 12 residues. Germline CDR1 MNHEY, CDR2 SVGAGI. V lost 6 bases and J lost 0, with 6 bases in between. DNA for the CDR3: TGTGCCAGCAGACGCACCTCCTACGAGCAGTACTTC. Amino acid sequence: CASRRTSYEQYF.

In its sample, this clonotype was seen many times. The chain carries TRBV18 and TRBJ2-3, with no clear D. The V end was cut by 5 bases, the J end by 4 bases, with 19 bases between. Germline lookup yields CDR1 KGHSH and CDR2 LQKENI. The CDR3 extends over 16 amino acids. The CDR3 loop reads CASSSPTRHWADTQYF. The CDR3 DNA is TGTGCCAGCTCATCTCCGACCCGACATTGGGCAGATACGCAGTATTTT.

The CDR3 coding sequence is TGTGCCAGCAGCTCCAGGATCTCCTACGAGCAGTACGTC. Protein product: CASSSRISYEQYV. J is TRBJ2-7 and V is TRBV5-5; D is undetermined. V lost 3 bases and J 0 bases, leaving 7 bases between the germline ends. Germline CDR1 is SGHKS and CDR2 is YYEKEE (reference sequence). The CDR3 is made up of 13 amino acids.

V and J are TRBV7-9 and TRBJ1-6; D might be TRBD1 (5 bases). Germline CDR1 SEHNR, CDR2 FQNEAQ (reference sequence). This CDR3 is 15 amino acids long. V shed 5 bases and J shed 6 bases, with 14 bases lying between them. The CDR3 DNA reads as TGTGCCAGCAGCCCCCGAGGGGACGTTAATTCACCCCTCCACTTT. Encoded protein: CASSPRGDVNSPLHF.

The rearrangement links TRBV9 to TRBJ1-2; D is undetermined. Trimming took 0 bases from V and 0 from J, leaving 9 bases between them. The CDR3 extends over 15 amino acids. Germline loops: CDR1 SGDLS, CDR2 YYNGEE. This CDR3 is CASSVGVSSNYGYTF. DNA of the CDR3: TGTGCCAGCAGCGTAGGGGTCAGCTCTAACTATGGCTACACCTTC.

The table lists this clonotype with many counts. The chain combines TRBV12-5 with TRBJ2-3, with 9 bases aligning to TRBD2. Germline V gene lookup returns CDR1 LGHNT and CDR2 FRNRAP. V lost 6 bases, J lost 0 bases, and 4 bases stayed unmatched. CDR3 length: 15 amino acids. CDR3 residues: CASGPSGVSTDTQYF. In DNA, the CDR3 is TGTGCTAGTGGCCCTAGCGGGGTGAGCACAGATACGCAGTATTTT.

There are many counts of this clonotype. The rearrangement uses TRBV21-1 and TRBJ2-1; the table's D gene call, TRBD1, was not cross checked with the DNA. TRBV21-1 is an annotated pseudogene. This CDR3 spans 17 amino acids. The CDR3 nucleotides are TGTGCCAGCAGCACCATCGACCGGGACAGGAGCGTGAATGAGCAGTTCTTC. This encodes CASSTIDRDRSVNEQFF.

This clonotype was counted many times. This chain links TRBV29-1 with TRBJ2-5, with a tentative D call TRBD2 (5 bases). V dropped 7 bases and J dropped 3 bases, with 15 bases sitting between them. CDR1 is SQVTM and CDR2 is ANQGSEA in the germline V gene. The CDR3 loop spans 13 amino acids. The CDR3 DNA follows: TGCAGCGCCCCCGCTCTCGGGGAAGAGACCCAGTACTTC. Translation gives CSAPALGEETQYF.

This clonotype was picked up many times. The J gene is TRBJ2-3, the V gene TRBV20-1; weak D call: TRBD2 (5 bases). The CDR3 has 11 amino acids. The germline V gene has CDR1 DFQATT and CDR2 SNEGSKA (reference sequence). V gave up 6 bases and J gave up 5 bases, with 9 bases separating them. In DNA form, the CDR3 reads TGCAGTGCAACTAGACTAGATACGCAGTATTTT. This gives the protein CSATRLDTQYF.

This clonotype was seen ten or more times. This rearrangement joins TRBV5-1 to TRBJ1-1, with D perhaps matching TRBD1 (5 bases). Trimming stripped 0 bases from V and 7 bases from J, with 13 bases between. The CDR3 is 14 residues long. Germline V gives CDR1 SGHRS, CDR2 YFSETQ. The DNA for the CDR3 is TGCGCCAGCAGCTTGGGAGGAGGGGAGGTTGAAGCTTTCTTT. This sequence encodes CASSLGGGEVEAFF. Full variable domain (remainder filled in from reference TRBV5-1 and TRBJ1-1): KAGVTQTPRYLIKTRGQQVTLSCSPISGHRSVSWYQQTPGQGLQFLFEYFSETQRNKGNFPGRFSGRQFSNSRSEMNVSTLELGDSALYLCASSLGGGEVEAFFGQGTRLTVV.

The chain recombines TRBV7-2 with TRBJ2-2, with D perhaps TRBD1 or TRBD2 (5 bases each). The CDR3 runs 15 residues. The V end was cut by 1 base, the J end by 1 base, with 7 bases between. CDR1 and CDR2 (germline): SGHTA, FQGNSA. The CDR3 here is CASSLERGNTGELFF. CDR3 sequence (DNA): TGTGCCAGCAGCTTAGAGAGGGGGAACACCGGGGAGCTGTTTTTT.

This clonotype was found a few times. This chain uses TRBV5-5 with TRBJ1-6; 7 nucleotides match TRBD1. Germline V CDR1 and CDR2: SGHKS, YYEKEE (reference sequence). The CDR3 extends over 15 amino acids. Trimming at V came to 4 bases and at J to 12 bases, leaving 13 bases not matched to a gene. For the CDR3, the DNA is TGTGCCAGCAGCCCCGGAGCAGGGGGATTAGTACCCCTCCACTTT. The encoded protein is CASSPGAGGLVPLHF.

V and J are TRBV19 and TRBJ2-2, with a tentative D call TRBD2 (7 bases). This CDR3 region has 15 residues. CDR1 LNHDA and CDR2 SQIVND come from the germline V gene (reference sequence). V was clipped by 7 bases and J by 6 bases, with 18 bases between them. This CDR3 reads CASNLGGAPPGELFF. In DNA, the CDR3 is TGTGCCAGTAATCTTGGGGGGGCGCCTCCCGGGGAGCTGTTTTTT.

The chain recombines TRBV6-1 with TRBJ1-6; 10 bases are shared with TRBD1. Trimming at V came to 7 bases and at J to 7 bases, leaving 1 base not matched to a gene. The CDR3 runs 13 residues. CDR1 is MNHNS, CDR2 SASEGT, per germline. CDR3 bases: TGTGCCAGCAAGGGACAGGGGAATTCACCCCTCCACTTT. Residues: CASKGQGNSPLHF.

J is TRBJ1-5 and V is TRBV18; D may be TRBD1 (6 bases). The ends were cut back, 3 bases at V and 6 bases at J, with 12 bases in the middle. Per germline, CDR1 KGHSH and CDR2 LQKENI. The CDR3 consists of 14 residues. The CDR3 DNA reads as TGTGCCAGCTCACCGGGAGGGGGGGTTCAGCCCCAGCATTTT. It yields the protein CASSPGGGVQPQHF.

This rearrangement joins TRBV28 to TRBJ1-2, with 7 bases fitting TRBD1. V trimming: 6 bases; J trimming: 2 bases; junction bases outside the gene matches: 12. Germline CDR1 and CDR2: MDHEN and SYDVKM. This CDR3 comprises 16 residues. For the CDR3, the DNA is TGTGCCAGCAGCTCATTTATCGGACAGGTGAACTATGGCTACACCTTC. It is translated as CASSSFIGQVNYGYTF.

This clonotype was recorded at least ten times. The J gene is TRBJ2-5, the V gene TRBV6-2 or TRBV6-3; TRBD2 matches 9 bases. The CDR3 totals 13 residues. Germline trimming cut 6 bases from V and 5 bases from J; bases unmatched to any gene: 4. Per germline, CDR1 MNHEY and CDR2 SVGEGT. CDR3 protein: CASRRGGFETQYF. The CDR3 DNA is TGTGCCAGCAGGCGGGGGGGCTTTGAGACCCAGTACTTC.

The chain couples TRBV20-1 to TRBJ2-2; D unresolved. CDR1 and CDR2 (germline): DFQATT, SNEGSKA (reference sequence). Trimming took 5 bases from V and 0 from J, leaving 13 bases between them. The CDR3 consists of 15 residues. DNA for the CDR3: TGCAGTGCTCGTCGGAGTATTACGAACACCGGGGAGCTGTTTTTT. Its translation is CSARRSITNTGELFF.

This clonotype has at least ten counts. V usage is TRBV5-4 and J usage is TRBJ2-5, with no clear D. The CDR3 is 14 amino acids. Deletions cut 4 bases from V and 1 base from J, with 11 bases between. Germline V gives CDR1 SGHNT, CDR2 YYREEE (reference sequence). Written as DNA, the CDR3 is TGTGCCAGCAGCACCGGTGGTTTCCAAGAGACCCAGTACTTC. It specifies CASSTGGFQETQYF.

About this clonotype itself: Given a much more abundant clone one base away, this may be a read error. The chain links TRBV6-1 to TRBJ2-7; no definite D call. The V end lost 5 bases, the J end lost 2 bases, and 13 bases lay between the germline ends. The CDR3 spans 14 residues. Looked up from germline, CDR1 is MNHNS and CDR2 is SASEGT. The CDR3 sequence: CASSQSGSTYEQYF. CDR3 coding DNA: TGTGCCAGCAGTCAATCGGGCTCTACCTACGAGCAGTACTTC.

This clonotype occurred many times. The chain has TRBV4-1 and TRBJ1-2, with 8 bases fitting TRBD1. From germline, CDR1 is MGHRA and CDR2 YSYEKL. V shed 1 base and J 4 bases; nucleotides not matched to a gene: 2. The CDR3 consists of 14 residues. The CDR3 DNA reads TGCGCCAGCAGCCAAGGACAGGGGACCTATGGCTACACCTTC. This encodes CASSQGQGTYGYTF.

This clonotype was detected ten times or more. The CDR3 coding sequence is TGTGCCAGCAGCTTCCAGGGGCTAGCCCACTACGAGCAGTACTTC. Translating gives CASSFQGLAHYEQYF. V usage is TRBV7-2 and J usage is TRBJ2-7; TRBD1 might be the D (6 bases). V dropped 3 bases and J dropped 3 bases, with 15 bases sitting between them. The length of the CDR3 is 15 residues. CDR1 SGHTA and CDR2 FQGNSA come from the germline V gene.

This clonotype has at least ten counts. The chain recombines TRBV4-2 with TRBJ2-1, with D possibly TRBD2 on 5 matching bases. The CDR3 spans 16 residues. V was clipped by 3 bases and J by 0 bases, with 12 bases between them. Germline CDR1 and CDR2: LGHNA and YNFKEQ. The CDR3 bases are TGTGCCAGCAGCCAGCTCCTAGCACGCTCCTACAATGAGCAGTTCTTC. Translation: CASSQLLARSYNEQFF.

This clonotype has ten or more counts. This chain uses TRBV5-1 with TRBJ2-4; possibly TRBD1 for D (6 bases). The CDR3 covers 15 residues. Germline lookup yields CDR1 SGHRS and CDR2 YFSETQ. V gave up 4 bases and J gave up 3 bases, with 14 bases separating them. CDR3 coding DNA: TGCGCCAGCAGCCGGGAAGAGGGGGTCAAAAACATTCAGTACTTC. Protein product: CASSREEGVKNIQYF.

This clonotype has a count of ten or more. V usage is TRBV10-3 and J usage is TRBJ2-7, with 10 bases aligning to TRBD1. Trimming took 3 bases from V and 4 from J; bases not matched to a gene: 6. CDR1 and CDR2 from the germline V gene are ENHRY and SYGVKD. The CDR3 extends over 15 amino acids. The CDR3 spells CAISDPGTGEYEQYV. Written as DNA, the CDR3 is TGTGCCATCAGTGATCCCGGGACAGGGGAGTACGAGCAGTACGTC.

This clonotype was counted ten times or more. This chain joins TRBV7-3 and TRBJ1-1; tentative D call: TRBD1 (5 bases). V lost 5 bases and J lost 3, with 13 bases in between. Germline V gene sequence: CDR1 SGHTA, CDR2 FQGTGA. The CDR3 has 14 residues. CDR3 DNA: TGTGCCAGCAGCCAAGACAGATGGGACACTGAAGCTTTCTTT. Amino acid sequence: CASSQDRWDTEAFF.

This clonotype occurred many times. V and J are TRBV4-3 and TRBJ2-1; the D call may be TRBD1 or TRBD2 (5 bases each). V was pared by 2 bases and J by 8 bases, with 22 bases between. The CDR3 length is 17 residues. The germline gives CDR1 LGHNA, CDR2 YSLEER. CDR3 DNA: TGCGCCAGCAGCCAACCCCCCCACCCGGGACCTTATGATGAGCAGTTCTTC. This translates into CASSQPPHPGPYDEQFF.

This clonotype was counted many times. The chain joins TRBV9 to TRBJ2-5, with D uncertain. The CDR3 totals 13 residues. Trimming shortened V by 1 base and J by 2 bases, and 6 bases separated the two germline ends. The germline gives CDR1 SGDLS, CDR2 YYNGEE. CDR3 region: CASSVNSQETQYF. The CDR3, as DNA: TGTGCCAGCAGCGTAAACAGTCAAGAGACCCAGTACTTC.

This clonotype was seen repeatedly, ten times or more. J is TRBJ2-1 and V is TRBV9; D may match TRBD1 or TRBD2 (7 bases each). V was shortened by 0 bases and J by 10 bases, with 11 bases between the two germline ends. This CDR3 region has 13 residues. The germline gives CDR1 SGDLS, CDR2 YYNGEE. The chain's CDR3 is CASSVDRGGEQFF. The CDR3 DNA follows: TGTGCCAGCAGCGTAGACAGGGGAGGGGAGCAGTTCTTC.

This clonotype was detected ten times or more. This chain uses TRBV2 with TRBJ2-5; maybe TRBD2 (5 bases). The V end was cut by 5 bases, the J end by 1 base, with 11 bases between. The length of the CDR3 is 14 residues. Germline CDR1 reads SNHLY; CDR2 reads FYNNEI. The CDR3: CASSLGRGQETQYF. In DNA, the CDR3 is TGTGCCAGCAGTCTTGGACGGGGCCAAGAGACCCAGTACTTC.

This chain connects TRBV18 to TRBJ2-7, with D perhaps matching TRBD2 (6 bases). The CDR3 extends over 14 amino acids. In germline, CDR1 is KGHSH, CDR2 LQKENI. Trimming took off 0 bases at V and 6 bases at J, with 12 bases between the two ends. The CDR3 region has the DNA TGTGCCAGCTCACCACCGGGTCGGGGGTCCGAGCAGTACTTC. It translates to CASSPPGRGSEQYF.

Ten or more counts support this clonotype. CDR3 nucleotides: TGTGCCAGCAGACGACACAATCAGCCCCAGCATTTT. Encoded protein: CASRRHNQPQHF. The chain combines TRBV2 with TRBJ1-5; no clear D gene. The CDR3 loop spans 12 amino acids. Per germline, CDR1 SNHLY and CDR2 FYNNEI. Trimming took 6 bases from V and 3 from J, leaving 6 bases between them. Full variable domain (outside the CDR3, taken from reference TRBV2 and TRBJ1-5): EPEVTQTPSHQVTQMGQEVILRCVPISNHLYFYWYRQILGQKVEFLVSFYNNEISEKSEIFDDQFSVERPDGSNFTLKIRSTKLEDSAMYFCASRRHNQPQHFGDGTRLSIL.